The 9 T cell receptor beta chains reported below all come from one sample, sequenced in a study of neurological immune-mediated disorders. TCRdb reprocessed the 5' RACE reads via MiXCR and lists one record per CDR3 protein. The table includes fewer than 30,000 distinct CDR3 sequences, over 20% detected once. Sequenced material: PBMCs. The receptors were gathered from an older woman in good health.

In this sample, this clonotype turned up many times. The chain joins TRBV5-1 to TRBJ2-7; D is unclear. Trimming pared 1 base from V and 2 bases from J, leaving 10 bases between. The CDR3 loop spans 14 amino acids. The V gene's germline CDR1 is SGHRS and CDR2 YFSETQ. CDR3 sequence (DNA): TGCGCCAGCAGCTTGACGGGCACAACCTACGAGCAGTACTTC. It translates to CASSLTGTTYEQYF.

This clonotype was counted ten times or more. V gene TRBV7-9 combines with J gene TRBJ1-2; 7 bases agree with TRBD1. Germline CDR1 and CDR2: SEHNR and FQNEAQ (reference sequence). The CDR3 sequence is 14 residues long. J was trimmed by 5 bases and V by 6 bases; bases with no gene match: 9. CDR3 bases: TGTGCCAGCAGTATCGAAAGACAGGGATATGGCTACACCTTC. As protein: CASSIERQGYGYTF. Based on the CDR3 plus reference TRBV7-9 and TRBJ1-2, the full variable domain is DTGVSQNPRHKITKRGQNVTFRCDPISEHNRLYWYRQTLGQGPEFLTYFQNEAQLEKSRLLSDRFSAERPKGSFSTLEIQRTEQGDSAMYLCASSIERQGYGYTFGSGTRLTVV.

In its sample, this clonotype was seen many times. The chain carries TRBV5-1 and TRBJ1-4, with no clear D. The germline gives CDR1 SGHRS, CDR2 YFSETQ. The CDR3 totals 14 residues. The V gene lost 2 bases and the J gene lost 7 bases, with 12 bases spanning the gap. In nucleotides, the CDR3 is TGCGCCAGCAGCTTCTCTCGCCCTGGTGAAAAACTGTTTTTT. This translates into CASSFSRPGEKLFF.

This clonotype was picked up many times. The rearrangement joins TRBV5-1 to TRBJ2-7; 7 bases are a match to TRBD1. Per germline, CDR1 SGHRS and CDR2 YFSETQ. The CDR3 has 14 amino acids. With V trimmed by 4 bases and J by 3 bases, 7 bases remained unmatched. CDR3 loop: CASSPWGQSYEQYF. In DNA form, the CDR3 reads TGCGCCAGCAGCCCGTGGGGACAGAGCTACGAGCAGTACTTC.

The chain links TRBV7-2 to TRBJ1-6, with TRBD1 as a possible D gene (5 bases). The CDR3 runs 13 residues. The V gene lost 6 bases and the J gene lost 10 bases, with 13 bases spanning the gap. The germline V gene has CDR1 SGHTA and CDR2 FQGNSA. The DNA of the CDR3 is TGTGCCAGCAGACGAAAGGGGAGATCACCCCTCCACTTT. It is translated as CASRRKGRSPLHF.

The rearrangement joins TRBV11-3 to TRBJ2-1; TRBD2 might be the D (6 bases). Germline CDR1 reads SGHNT; CDR2 reads YENEEA. The CDR3 is 16 residues long. The V end lost 2 bases, the J end lost 4 bases, and 15 bases lay between the germline ends. The DNA for the CDR3 is TGTGCCAGCAGCTTAAACCGGGGAGGAACTTACAATGAGCAGTTCTTC. Residues: CASSLNRGGTYNEQFF.

This clonotype was seen only a few times. This rearrangement joins TRBV20-1 to TRBJ1-2, with D perhaps matching TRBD1 (5 bases). CDR3 length: 15 amino acids. With 0 bases removed from V and 4 bases from J, the gap between germline ends came to 15 bases. The V gene's germline CDR1 is DFQATT and CDR2 SNEGSKA (reference sequence). CDR3 in DNA: TGCAGTGCTAGAGATTCCGGCCAGGGTGCCTATGGCTACACCTTC. Encoded protein: CSARDSGQGAYGYTF.

This clonotype was found many times. The chain carries TRBV10-3 and TRBJ1-3; no firm D call. Germline V gene data show CDR1 as ENHRY and CDR2 as SYGVKD. V was shortened by 5 bases and J by 4 bases, with 15 bases between the two germline ends. The CDR3 length is 15 residues. CDR3 loop: CAISSAGGPGNTIYF. As DNA, the CDR3 is TGTGCCATCAGTTCGGCCGGAGGACCAGGAAACACCATATATTTT.

The rearrangement joins TRBV20-1 to TRBJ2-3; D might be TRBD2 (5 bases). Trimming shortened V by 5 bases and J by 6 bases, and 18 bases separated the two germline ends. The CDR3 is made up of 14 amino acids. Germline CDR1 and CDR2: DFQATT and SNEGSKA (reference sequence). The DNA for the CDR3 is TGCAGTGCTCCAACGTCCGGGGTCACGGATACGCAGTATTTT. It is translated as CSAPTSGVTDTQYF.